The 21 T cell receptor beta chains in this list originate from one sample, sequenced in a study of T cells in Graves' hyperthyroidism and ophthalmopathy. Amplification of TCR beta CDR3 regions was performed using RNA transcripts as template. The TCR CDR3 was amplified in a first-round RT-PCR using the HTBI primer set. TCRdb independently ran MiXCR on the multiplex PCR reads; one entry per CDR3 protein. The data contain about 410,000 distinct CDR3 sequences, approximately 15% of them seen just once; the ten biggest clones take up about 13%. The source material was blood. The receptors shown here come from a man younger than 30 with Graves' ophthalmopathy.

This clonotype has just a few counts. V and J are TRBV29-1 and TRBJ2-2, with TRBD1 matching over 7 bases. CDR1 is SQVTM and CDR2 is ANQGSEA in the germline V gene. Trimming cost V 7 bases and J 7 bases; bases outside gene matches: 9. The CDR3 has 13 residues. The CDR3 loop reads CSGLTGTYGELFF. The CDR3, as DNA: TGCAGCGGGCTGACAGGGACCTACGGGGAGCTGTTTTTT.

The chain links TRBV27 to TRBJ2-2; the D call may be TRBD1 or TRBD2 (5 bases each). V lost 5 bases and J 3 bases, leaving 7 bases between the germline ends. CDR1 MNHEY and CDR2 SMNVEV come from the germline V gene (reference sequence). The CDR3 has 13 amino acids. Here the CDR3 reads CASSGGYTGELFF. CDR3 DNA sequence: TGTGCCAGCAGTGGGGGTTACACCGGGGAGCTGTTTTTT.

V is TRBV29-1 and J is TRBJ1-4; the D gene is possibly TRBD1 (5 bases). Per the germline V gene, CDR1 is SQVTM and CDR2 is ANQGSEA. This CDR3 has 20 amino acids. V gave up 1 base and J gave up 0 bases, with 24 bases separating them. CDR3 amino acids: CSVEGPYHGHRSATNEKLFF. In DNA form, the CDR3 reads TGCAGCGTTGAAGGCCCTTATCATGGACATCGGAGTGCAACTAATGAAAAACTGTTTTTT.

The chain uses TRBV4-1 and TRBJ1-2; perhaps TRBD1 as D (5 bases). Germline values: CDR1 MGHRA, CDR2 YSYEKL. Between the trimmed V and J ends, which lost 0 bases and 8 bases, there was a span of 10 bases. The CDR3 is 13 residues long. CDR3 sequence (DNA): TGCGCCAGCAGCCAAGATACGGCAGGGGGCTACACCTTC. Residues: CASSQDTAGGYTF.

This clonotype was observed at least ten times. The chain is built from TRBV2 and TRBJ1-1, with TRBD1 as a possible D gene (5 bases). The germline V and J ends were trimmed by 6 bases and 10 bases, with 9 bases remaining between them. The germline gives CDR1 SNHLY, CDR2 FYNNEI. CDR3 length: 10 residues. The CDR3: CASRGGVAFF. The CDR3 DNA follows: TGTGCCAGCAGGGGAGGGGTAGCTTTCTTT.

This clonotype was detected only a few times. The chain recombines TRBV10-3 with TRBJ2-1; D might be TRBD2 (6 bases). The CDR3 is made up of 18 amino acids. Per germline, CDR1 ENHRY and CDR2 SYGVKD. Deletions cut 2 bases from V and 4 bases from J, with 21 bases between. The CDR3 here is CAISEMLAEVPNYNEQFF. The CDR3 nucleotides read TGTGCCATCAGTGAGATGTTAGCGGAAGTACCGAATTACAATGAGCAGTTCTTC.

V usage is TRBV4-1 and J usage is TRBJ2-7; maybe TRBD2 (6 bases). The CDR3 is made up of 16 amino acids. V was shortened by 0 bases and J by 3 bases, with 15 bases between the two germline ends. Germline V gene data show CDR1 as MGHRA and CDR2 as YSYEKL. The CDR3: CASSQDLAREIYEQYF. The CDR3 DNA reads TGCGCCAGCAGCCAAGATCTAGCGAGGGAGATCTACGAGCAGTACTTC.

At least ten counts were recorded for this clonotype. This rearrangement joins TRBV20-1 to TRBJ2-7; the D gene is possibly TRBD2 (6 bases). The CDR3 consists of 14 residues. Germline-derived CDR1 and CDR2 are DFQATT and SNEGSKA (reference sequence). Trimming removed 3 bases at V and 2 bases at J, with 14 bases between. The CDR3 DNA reads TGCAGTGCTAGCCGGGACTTTACTCCCTACGAGCAGTACTTC. It specifies CSASRDFTPYEQYF.

There are many counts of this clonotype. The CDR3 reads CASSLDRRGETQYF. The CDR3 coding sequence is TGTGCCAGCAGCTTAGACAGGCGGGGAGAGACCCAGTACTTC. The V gene is TRBV11-3, the J gene TRBJ2-5; D is perhaps TRBD2 (6 bases). With 0 bases removed from V and 4 bases from J, the gap between germline ends came to 9 bases. In germline, CDR1 is SGHNT, CDR2 YENEEA. The CDR3 contains 14 residues.

This clonotype was found many times. This rearrangement joins TRBV3-1 to TRBJ1-1; 7 nucleotides line up with TRBD1. With V trimmed by 3 bases and J by 1 base, 2 bases remained unmatched. CDR1 is LGHDT, CDR2 YNNKEL, per germline (reference sequence). The CDR3 sequence is 14 residues long. CDR3 sequence (DNA): TGTGCCAGCAGCCAGACAGGGAGGAACACTGAAGCTTTCTTT. It encodes CASSQTGRNTEAFF.

This clonotype was picked up a small number of times. The chain couples TRBV5-6 to TRBJ1-4; D is perhaps TRBD1 (6 bases). The CDR3 covers 14 residues. V dropped 0 bases and J dropped 6 bases, with 9 bases sitting between them. The V gene's germline CDR1 is SGHDT and CDR2 YYEEEE. For the CDR3, the DNA is TGTGCCAGCAGCTTGGGGGACACCCATGAAAAACTGTTTTTT. Protein: CASSLGDTHEKLFF. The full variable domain, completed using reference TRBV5-6 and TRBJ1-4, is DAGVTQSPTHLIKTRGQQVTLRCSPKSGHDTVSWYQQALGQGPQFIFQYYEEEERQRGNFPDRFSGHQFPNYSSELNVNALLLGDSALYLCASSLGDTHEKLFFGSGTQLSVL.

This clonotype came up many times. This chain uses TRBV2 with TRBJ1-6, with a weak D call TRBD1 (6 bases). CDR3 size: 15 residues. V was trimmed by 11 bases and J by 7 bases, leaving 21 bases between them. Germline V gives CDR1 SNHLY, CDR2 FYNNEI. The CDR3 DNA sequence: TGTGCCGGGAAGATGTGGGACACCACCAATTCACCCCTCCACTTT. Its protein product is CAGKMWDTTNSPLHF.

This clonotype was observed a few times. This chain joins TRBV19 and TRBJ2-3; TRBD1 aligns across 7 bases. Germline values: CDR1 LNHDA, CDR2 SQIVND (reference sequence). V trimming: 3 bases; J trimming: 0 bases; junction bases outside the gene matches: 12. The CDR3 is made up of 18 amino acids. CDR3 sequence (DNA): TGTGCCAGTAGTATTACAGGGGACCGCCGAATTAGCACAGATACGCAGTATTTT. Translation gives CASSITGDRRISTDTQYF.

This clonotype was seen just once. V and J are TRBV7-2 and TRBJ2-2; 7 positions match TRBD1. There are 13 residues in the CDR3. With 3 bases clipped from V and 6 bases from J, the junction kept 1 base outside the gene matches. Germline values: CDR1 SGHTA, CDR2 FQGNSA. Here the CDR3 reads CASSLDRPGELFF. CDR3 coding DNA: TGTGCCAGCAGCTTGGACAGGCCCGGGGAGCTGTTTTTT. The full variable domain, rest sourced from reference TRBV7-2 and TRBJ2-2, is GAGVSQSPSNKVTEKGKDVELRCDPISGHTALYWYRQSLGQGLEFLIYFQGNSAPDKSGLPSDRFSAERTGGSVSTLTIQRTQQEDSAVYLCASSLDRPGELFFGEGSRLTVL.

This clonotype has a count of ten or more. This chain links TRBV19 with TRBJ1-2; TRBD1 might be the D (5 bases). The V and J ends lost 5 bases and 4 bases respectively, with 20 bases between them. Germline CDR1 LNHDA, CDR2 SQIVND (reference sequence). The CDR3 covers 16 residues. The DNA of the CDR3 is TGTGCCAGTAGTCTATCCGGGGCCAGTCCGCTCTATGGCTACACCTTC. Translation gives CASSLSGASPLYGYTF. Full variable domain (outside the CDR3, taken from reference TRBV19 and TRBJ1-2): DGGITQSPKYLFRKEGQNVTLSCEQNLNHDAMYWYRQDPGQGLRLIYYSQIVNDFQKGDIAEGYSVSREKKESFPLTVTSAQKNPTAFYLCASSLSGASPLYGYTFGSGTRLTVV.

This chain connects TRBV9 to TRBJ2-1; 9 nucleotides line up with TRBD1. The J call may be wrong; the DNA end is better matched by TRBJ2-7. Looked up from germline, CDR1 is SGDLS and CDR2 is YYNGEE. The CDR3 is 16 residues long. The CDR3 nucleotides are TGTGCCAGCAGCGTAGATGAGGACAGGGGATACAATGAGCAGTACTTC. Translated, it gives CASSVDEDRGYNEQYF.

This clonotype was counted many times. J is TRBJ1-2 and V is TRBV30; D may be TRBD1 (5 bases). CDR1 and CDR2 from the germline V gene are GTSNPN and SVGIG (reference sequence). Trimming left V 0 bases short and J 5 bases short, with 16 bases between. The CDR3 covers 15 residues. The DNA for the CDR3 is TGTGCCTGGAGTGTACGCAGGGCCGGTGTTTATGGCTACACCTTC. Protein sequence: CAWSVRRAGVYGYTF. Variable domain in full (rest from reference TRBV30 and TRBJ1-2): SQTIHQWPATLVQPVGSPLSLECTVEGTSNPNLYWYRQAAGRGLQLLFYSVGIGQISSEVPQNLSASRPQDRQFILSSKKLLLSDSGFYLCAWSVRRAGVYGYTFGSGTRLTVV.

This clonotype was seen a handful of times. This CDR3 is CASSHRGGNIQYF. DNA of the CDR3: TGTGCCAGCAGCCACAGGGGAGGGAACATTCAGTACTTC. This sequence joins TRBV3-1 and TRBJ2-4, with D possibly being TRBD2 (7 bases). There are 13 residues in the CDR3. Germline loops: CDR1 LGHDT, CDR2 YNNKEL (reference sequence). The V and J ends lost 3 bases and 7 bases respectively, with 10 bases between them.

The table lists this clonotype with a few counts. The rearrangement uses TRBV27 and TRBJ2-2; 9 bases map to TRBD1. V lost 4 bases, J lost 6 bases, and 3 bases stayed unmatched. Germline CDR1 MNHEY, CDR2 SMNVEV (reference sequence). This CDR3 contains 14 residues. The CDR3 loop is CASSYRGHAGELFF. CDR3 nucleotide sequence: TGTGCCAGCAGTTACAGGGGGCACGCCGGGGAGCTGTTTTTT.

The CDR3 region has the DNA TGTGCCAGCAGCCAACTGGAGGGAGATACGCAGTATTTT. Residues: CASSQLEGDTQYF. The chain combines TRBV4-2 with TRBJ2-3; D is perhaps TRBD2 (6 bases). CDR3 length: 13 amino acids. CDR1 LGHNA and CDR2 YNFKEQ come from the germline V gene. Trimming left V 2 bases short and J 5 bases short, with 8 bases between.

Many counts were recorded for this clonotype. V usage is TRBV24-1 and J usage is TRBJ2-1, with a possible D match to TRBD1 (6 bases). CDR3 length: 13 amino acids. Trimming took off 5 bases at V and 14 bases at J, with 18 bases between the two ends. CDR1 is KGHDR and CDR2 is SFDVKD in the germline V gene. CDR3 region: CATSVPNRESKFF. CDR3 nucleotides: TGTGCCACCAGTGTCCCGAACAGGGAAAGCAAGTTCTTC.